This TCR beta chain was sequenced in a study of blood T cell repertoires in COVID-19. Sequencing used immunoSEQ multiplex PCR; TCRdb keeps in-frame clones, though not all of them. This table has 300,000 to 350,000 clones, more than 85% appearing once. This CDR3 has 13 residues. Trimming cost V 6 bases and J 7 bases; bases outside gene matches: 5. The sequence was obtained from a young woman who had been exposed to COVID-19. Source material: PBMCs or T cells enriched from blood (not recorded which). This chain uses TRBV12-3 or TRBV12-4 with TRBJ2-3, with 9 bases that match TRBD2. This chain's CDR3 is CASRSGGHHTQYF. CDR3 nucleotides: TGTGCCAGCAGGAGCGGGGGGCATCATACGCAGTATTTT.